Detailed here is one T cell receptor (beta chain). Its antigen is still unknown. Qualities for individual bases were not recorded, and no much larger clone is one base off. V drops 5 bases and J drops 1 base, leaving 11 bases in between. From cysteine to phenylalanine, the CDR3 is 14 amino acids long. Here the CDR3 DNA is all that survives: 42 bases in frame from base 1. CDR1 and CDR2 were assigned from the germline V gene as SGHTA and FQGNSA. These data come from a study of blood T cell repertoires in COVID-19 (dated by TCRdb to 2018 to 2021). For the wider study: The collaborator samples originated in the United States, Italy and Spain and spanned the acute and convalescent phases of COVID-19. The prospective study material was composed of cDNA or gDNA derived from T cells, B-cell-depleted T cells, or PBMCs. The dataset comprised deeply sampled blood TCRbeta repertoires from subjects exposed to, actively infected with, or recovered from COVID-19. A freely available public database, intended as a resource for researchers studying the immune response to SARS-CoV-2, is where the repertoires were released. Samples were obtained from the ongoing ImmuneRACE study (first 160 participants) and from some 1,300 subjects provided by 6 global collaborators. A de-identified subject ID, COVID-19 status, age in years and sex were almost always included in the sample metadata. Where available, HLA class I and class II types were taken from metadata supplied by the sample provider and were not determined by assay-based typing.

Whole blood was collected in K2EDTA tubes by collaborating institutions according to the institutions' own protocols. For TCRbeta analysis, collaborators shipped samples in one of three forms: frozen whole blood, isolated PBMCs, or DNA extracted from either of those sample types. General study outcomes and caveats: The amount of clinical and demographic metadata varied by source and participant and was provided uncurated.

The immunoSEQ Assay, a bias-controlled multiplex PCR, was used to amplify TCRbeta CDR3 regions from genomic DNA. From the authors' description of their analysis: The number of nucleated cells in each sample was estimated from the amplification of reference gene primers within the assay. Sequence reads were collapsed and filtered to measure the absolute abundance of every unique TCRbeta CDR3 rearrangement. Productive Simpson clonality was computed per sample as the square root of Simpson's diversity index over productive rearrangements. TCRdb provides this immuneACCESS table in a form limited to in-frame rearrangements. Some clones are lacking; in checked studies, under half of them reflect an unresolved V gene, and why the rest are absent is not known. V, J and clone size are taken as reported in that table, and D and trimming were inferred from the DNA itself. Present in this sample are roughly 73,000 clones, roughly 79% of which were seen just once. Clones ranked in the top ten supply around 21% of the sample.

This chain is built from TRBV7-2 and TRBJ1-2, with the D segment identity uncertain. This sequence was found in a man between 65 and 85 years old with acute or convalescent COVID-19. The specimen sequenced was peripheral blood. The CDR3 is CASSPGRINYGYTF. The base sequence is TGTGCCAGCAGCCCGGGAAGGATTAACTATGGCTACACCTTC.